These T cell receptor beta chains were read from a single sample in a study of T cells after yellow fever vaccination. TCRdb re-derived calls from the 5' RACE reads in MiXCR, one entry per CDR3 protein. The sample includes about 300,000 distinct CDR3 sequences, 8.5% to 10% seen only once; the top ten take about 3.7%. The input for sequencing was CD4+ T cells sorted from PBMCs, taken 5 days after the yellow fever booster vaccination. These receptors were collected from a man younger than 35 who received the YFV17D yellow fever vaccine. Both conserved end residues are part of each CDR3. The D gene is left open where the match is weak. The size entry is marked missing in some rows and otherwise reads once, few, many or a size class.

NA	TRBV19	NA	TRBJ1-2	TGTGCCAGTACCCCGACGGCAACCTATGGCTACACCTTC	CASTPTATYGYTF
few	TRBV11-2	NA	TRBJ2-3	TGTGCCAGCAGAAGACCGGGGGGCATGGATACGCAGTATTTT	CASRRPGGMDTQYF
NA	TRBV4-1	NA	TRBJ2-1	TGCGCCAGCAGCCAAGATACTGGTGGCAGCTCCTACAATGAGCAGTTCTTC	CASSQDTGGSSYNEQFF
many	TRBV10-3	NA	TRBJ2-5	TGTGCCATCAGTGGAGGAGGTCAAGAGACCCAGTACTTC	CAISGGGQETQYF
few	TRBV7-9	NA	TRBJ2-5	TGTGCCAGCAGCTTACCTAGTCTAGAGACCCAGTACTTC	CASSLPSLETQYF
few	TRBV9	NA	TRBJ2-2	TGTGCCAGCAGCGCATACACCGGGGAGCTGTTTTTT	CASSAYTGELFF
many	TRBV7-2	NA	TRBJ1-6	TGTGCCAGCAGTTCGGGGCCCGCCTCCTATAATTCACCCCTCCACTTT	CASSSGPASYNSPLHF
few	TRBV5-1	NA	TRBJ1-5	TGCGCCAGCAGCTTGGGGGCCCTTGGAGGTCCCCAGCATTTT	CASSLGALGGPQHF
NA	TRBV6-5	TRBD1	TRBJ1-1	TGTGCCAGCAGTTACTCCCAAATCCAGGGGGCGGTCGCTGAAGCTTTCTTT	CASSYSQIQGAVAEAFF
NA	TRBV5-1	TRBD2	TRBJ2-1	TGCGCCAGCAGCTTGGGAGCCAGCGGGGGCCTGTACAATGAGCAGTTCTTC	CASSLGASGGLYNEQFF
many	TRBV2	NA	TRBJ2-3	TGTGCCAGCAGTGACGACCCGGGAGATACGCAGTATTTT	CASSDDPGDTQYF
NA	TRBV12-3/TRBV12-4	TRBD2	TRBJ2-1	TGTGCCAGCAGACCCCATGGCGGGGGGACCCCAGGTGAGCAGTTCTTC	CASRPHGGGTPGEQFF
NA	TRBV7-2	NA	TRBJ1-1	TGTGCCAGCAGGGCCCGGGGCGGCCACGCCGAAGCTTTCTTT	CASRARGGHAEAFF
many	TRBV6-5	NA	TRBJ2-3	TGTGCCAGCAGTACCACAGATACGCAGTATTTT	CASSTTDTQYF
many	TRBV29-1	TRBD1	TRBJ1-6	TGCAGCGCTCGACAGGGGGATTATGAAAACTTT	CSARQGDYENF
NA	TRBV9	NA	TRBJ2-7	TGTGCCAGCAGCGTAGAGCACAATCCCTACGAGCAGTACTTC	CASSVEHNPYEQYF
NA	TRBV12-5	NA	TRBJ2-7	TGTGCTAGTGGTACCCACTACGAGCAGTACTTC	CASGTHYEQYF
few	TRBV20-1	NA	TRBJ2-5	TGCAGTGCTAGAAGTTCGCGGCTAGCTCAAGAGACCCAGTACTTC	CSARSSRLAQETQYF
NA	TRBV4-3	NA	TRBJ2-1	TGCGCCAGCAGCCAAGATCGGCGAAACTCCTACAATGAGCAGTTCTTC	CASSQDRRNSYNEQFF
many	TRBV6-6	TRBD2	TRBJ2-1	TGTGCCAGCAGTTACGGGACTAGCGGGGGTAATGAGCAGTTCTTC	CASSYGTSGGNEQFF
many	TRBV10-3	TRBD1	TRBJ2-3	TGTGCCATCAAAATGTGGCAGGGGGACGATACGCAGTATTTT	CAIKMWQGDDTQYF
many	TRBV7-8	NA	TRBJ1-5	TGTGCCAGCAGCTTCACGGGACCTTGGACGAGCAATCAGCCCCAGCATTTT	CASSFTGPWTSNQPQHF
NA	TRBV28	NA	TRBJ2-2	TGTGCCAGCAGCGTCATCACCGGGGAGCTGTTTTTT	CASSVITGELFF
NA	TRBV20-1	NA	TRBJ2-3	TGCAGTGCGCCATCCGGGACTTCGGTCTCTAGCACAGATACGCAGTATTTT	CSAPSGTSVSSTDTQYF
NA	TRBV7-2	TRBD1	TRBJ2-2	TGTGCCAGTACCAAGACAGGGGGCTGGACCAGGGAGCTGTTTTTT	CASTKTGGWTRELFF